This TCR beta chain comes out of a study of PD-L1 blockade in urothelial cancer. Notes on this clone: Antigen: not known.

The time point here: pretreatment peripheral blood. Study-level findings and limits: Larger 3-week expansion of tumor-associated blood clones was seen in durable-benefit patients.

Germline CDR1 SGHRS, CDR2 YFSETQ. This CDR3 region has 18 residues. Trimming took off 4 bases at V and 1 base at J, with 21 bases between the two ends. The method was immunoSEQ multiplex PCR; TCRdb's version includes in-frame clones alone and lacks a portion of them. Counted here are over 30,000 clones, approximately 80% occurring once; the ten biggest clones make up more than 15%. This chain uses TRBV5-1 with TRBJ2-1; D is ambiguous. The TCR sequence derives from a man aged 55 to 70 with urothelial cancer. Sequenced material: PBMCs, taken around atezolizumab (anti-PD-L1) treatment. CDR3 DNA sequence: TGCGCCAGCAGCCCCAGAGCTACCGACATAAGTTCCTACAATGAGCAGTTCTTC. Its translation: CASSPRATDISSYNEQFF.